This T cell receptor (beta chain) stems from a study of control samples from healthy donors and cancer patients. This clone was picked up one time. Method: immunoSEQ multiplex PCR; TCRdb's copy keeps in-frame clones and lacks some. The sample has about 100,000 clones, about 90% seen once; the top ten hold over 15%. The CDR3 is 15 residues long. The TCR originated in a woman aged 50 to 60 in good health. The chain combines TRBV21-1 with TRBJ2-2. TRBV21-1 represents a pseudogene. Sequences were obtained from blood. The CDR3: CASSKAHRVPGELFF. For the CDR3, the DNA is TGTGCCAGCAGCAAAGCCCATAGGGTCCCCGGGGAGCTGTTTTTT.